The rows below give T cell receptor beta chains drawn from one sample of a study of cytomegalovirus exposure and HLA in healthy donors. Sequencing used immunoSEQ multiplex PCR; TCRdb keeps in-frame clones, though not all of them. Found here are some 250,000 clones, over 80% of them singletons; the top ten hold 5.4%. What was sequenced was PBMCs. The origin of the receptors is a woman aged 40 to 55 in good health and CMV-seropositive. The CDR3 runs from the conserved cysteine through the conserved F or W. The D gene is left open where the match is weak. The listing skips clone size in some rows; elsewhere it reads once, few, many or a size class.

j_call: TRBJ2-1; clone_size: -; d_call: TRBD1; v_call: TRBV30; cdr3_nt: TGTGCCTGGAGCTTCGGACAGGTCCAGTTCTTC; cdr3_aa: CAWSFGQVQFF
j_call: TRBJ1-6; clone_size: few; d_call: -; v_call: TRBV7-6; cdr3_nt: TGTGCCAGCAGCCACGGGACACCCGGAGGCAATTCACCCCTCCACTTT; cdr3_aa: CASSHGTPGGNSPLHF
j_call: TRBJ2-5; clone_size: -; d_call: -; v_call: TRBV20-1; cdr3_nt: TGCAGTGCTAGAGGCGCAGAGACCCAGTACTTC; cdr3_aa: CSARGAETQYF
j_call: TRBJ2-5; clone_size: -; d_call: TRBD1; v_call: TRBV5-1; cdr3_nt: TGCGCCAGCAGCTCGAGACAGGGACAAGAGACCCAGTACTTC; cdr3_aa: CASSSRQGQETQYF
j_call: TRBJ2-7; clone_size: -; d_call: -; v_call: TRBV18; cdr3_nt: TGTGCCAGCTCTCGTCCGAGTGGGGCGCACGAGCAGTACTTC; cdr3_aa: CASSRPSGAHEQYF
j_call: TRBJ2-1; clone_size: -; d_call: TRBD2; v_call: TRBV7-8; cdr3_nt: TGTGCCAGCAGCCAACCACCGGGACTAGCCTACAATGAGCAGTTCTTC; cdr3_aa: CASSQPPGLAYNEQFF
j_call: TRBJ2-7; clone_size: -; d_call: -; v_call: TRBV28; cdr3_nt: TGTGCCAGCAGTTTATCCGTAAACTCCTACGAGCAGTACTTC; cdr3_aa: CASSLSVNSYEQYF
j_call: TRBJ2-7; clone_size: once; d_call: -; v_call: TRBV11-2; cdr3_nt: TGTGCCAGCAGTCTCTTCGACGAGCAGTACTTC; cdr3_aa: CASSLFDEQYF
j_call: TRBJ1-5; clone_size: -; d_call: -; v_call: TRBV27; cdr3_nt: TGTGCCAGCAGTTCCAGGGAAGGGCAGCCCCAGCATTTT; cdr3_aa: CASSSREGQPQHF
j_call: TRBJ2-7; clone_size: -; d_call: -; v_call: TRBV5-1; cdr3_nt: TGCGCCAGCAGCCAGGGTAGGAGCTACGAGCAGTACTTC; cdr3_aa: CASSQGRSYEQYF
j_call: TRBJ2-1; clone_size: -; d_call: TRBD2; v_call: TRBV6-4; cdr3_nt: TGTGCCAGCAGTCCACGGACTAGCGGTGGGGATGAGCAGTTCTTC; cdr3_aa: CASSPRTSGGDEQFF
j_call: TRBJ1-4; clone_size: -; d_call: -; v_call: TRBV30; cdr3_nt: TGTGCCTGGAGGGGGCAGGGCAATAATGAAAAACTGTTTTTT; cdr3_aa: CAWRGQGNNEKLFF
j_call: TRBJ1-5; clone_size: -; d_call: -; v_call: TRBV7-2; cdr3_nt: TGTGCCAGCAGCTTAGTTCGGGGAATAGTTCAGCCCCAGCATTTT; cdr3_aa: CASSLVRGIVQPQHF
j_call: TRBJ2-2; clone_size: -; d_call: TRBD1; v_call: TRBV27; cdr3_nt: TGTGCCAGCAGAATCAGGGGACAGGGTTCCACCGGGGAGCTGTTTTTT; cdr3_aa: CASRIRGQGSTGELFF
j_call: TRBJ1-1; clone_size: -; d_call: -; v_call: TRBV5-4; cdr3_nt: TGTGCCAGCAGCGCCGGGCAGGGCCTCAACACTGAAGCTTTCTTT; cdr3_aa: CASSAGQGLNTEAFF
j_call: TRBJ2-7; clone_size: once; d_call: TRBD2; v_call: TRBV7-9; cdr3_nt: TGTGCCAGCAGCCTCGGGGTAGCGGGAGAGGAGCAGTACTTC; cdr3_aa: CASSLGVAGEEQYF
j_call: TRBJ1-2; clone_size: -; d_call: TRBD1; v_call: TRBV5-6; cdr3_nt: TGTGCCAGCACCGCCGCAGGGGGCTATGGCTACACCTTC; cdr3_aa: CASTAAGGYGYTF
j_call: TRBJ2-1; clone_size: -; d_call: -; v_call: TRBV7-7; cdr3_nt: TGTGCTAGCAGCCCCACAGGGCCCTACAATGAGCAGTTCTTC; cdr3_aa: CASSPTGPYNEQFF
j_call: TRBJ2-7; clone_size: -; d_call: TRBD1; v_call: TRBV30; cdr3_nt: TGTGCCTGGGCCCGGGACAGGGGGTACGAGCAGTACTTC; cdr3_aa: CAWARDRGYEQYF
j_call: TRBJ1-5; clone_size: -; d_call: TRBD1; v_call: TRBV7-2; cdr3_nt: TGTGCCAGCAGCCTGGACAGGCTCAATCAGCCCCAGCATTTT; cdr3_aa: CASSLDRLNQPQHF
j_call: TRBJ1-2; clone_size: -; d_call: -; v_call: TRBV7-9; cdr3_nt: TGTTCCAGCAGCCTACCACAGGGCTTGGTCTATGGCTACACCTTC; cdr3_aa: CSSSLPQGLVYGYTF
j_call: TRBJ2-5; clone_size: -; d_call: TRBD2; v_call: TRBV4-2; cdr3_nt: TGTGCCAGCAGCCAAACTCGTAGCGGGGGGATTCAAGAGACCCAGTACTTC; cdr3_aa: CASSQTRSGGIQETQYF
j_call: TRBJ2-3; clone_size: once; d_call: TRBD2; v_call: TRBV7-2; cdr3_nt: TGTGCCAGCAGCTTAGAGGGGAGGGCACGGTATTTT; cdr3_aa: CASSLEGRARYF
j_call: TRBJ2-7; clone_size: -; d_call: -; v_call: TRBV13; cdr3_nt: TGTGCCAGCAGCTTAGGAGACAGCGGGGAGCAGTACTTC; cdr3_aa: CASSLGDSGEQYF
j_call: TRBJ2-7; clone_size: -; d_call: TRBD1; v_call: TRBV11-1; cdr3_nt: TGTGCCAGCAGCTTAGTAGGGACAGGGGCGCGGCCCGAGCAGTACTTC; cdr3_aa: CASSLVGTGARPEQYF
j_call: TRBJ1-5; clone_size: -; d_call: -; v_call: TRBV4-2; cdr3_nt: TGTGCCAGCAGCCAAGTTTCCGCTTGGCAGGGCGGCGATCAGCCCCAGCATTTT; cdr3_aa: CASSQVSAWQGGDQPQHF
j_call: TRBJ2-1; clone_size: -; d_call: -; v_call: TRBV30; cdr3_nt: TGTGCCTACCAGGGATTGAACTACAATGAGCAGTTCTTC; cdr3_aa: CAYQGLNYNEQFF
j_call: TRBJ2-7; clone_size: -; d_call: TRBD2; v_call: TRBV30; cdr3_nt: TGTGCCTGGAGCCTAGCGGGAGGGCACTACAGCGAGCAGTACTTC; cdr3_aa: CAWSLAGGHYSEQYF